This passage covers 5 T cell receptor beta chains from one sample sequenced in a study of CD8+ T cells in alopecia areata (dated by TCRdb to about 2018). Library construction relied on the immunoSEQ multiplex PCR assay. RNA was extracted from all samples and reverse transcribed into cDNA, which served as template for TCR sequencing. TCRdb stores this immuneACCESS table with in-frame sequences only. Part of the clones is absent; in the studies checked, under half of the shortfall reflects unresolved V genes, and no reason is known for the rest. Present in this sample are about 160,000 clones, around 47% of which were seen just once. Approximately 6.6% of the sample comes from the top ten. Sequenced sample: CD4+ T cells sorted from blood. The receptors originated from a human donor with alopecia areata.

This chain uses TRBV29-1 with TRBJ1-2, with 7 positions matching TRBD1. J lost 0 bases, V lost 6 bases, and 7 bases had no gene match. CDR1 is SQVTM, CDR2 ANQGSEA, per germline. This CDR3 comprises 14 residues. As DNA, the CDR3 is TGCAGCGTGACAGGGAAACTAGCTAACTATGGCTACACCTTC. This sequence encodes CSVTGKLANYGYTF.

This chain links TRBV6-1 with TRBJ2-3; 8 nucleotides align to TRBD2. V shed 1 base and J 4 bases; nucleotides not matched to a gene: 4. This CDR3 is built from 15 residues. Germline CDR1 and CDR2: MNHNS and SASEGT. The CDR3 DNA reads as TGTGCCAGCAGTGAAGGGGGACTAGTGGCAGATACGCAGTATTTT. This translates into CASSEGGLVADTQYF.

The chain joins TRBV15 to TRBJ2-1; D not resolved. Germline loops: CDR1 LNHNV, CDR2 YYDKDF (reference sequence). The V end lost 4 bases, the J end lost 10 bases, and 14 bases lay between the germline ends. There are 13 residues in the CDR3. DNA for the CDR3: TGTGCCACCAGCACCTATCTCCTCACCGAGCAGTTCTTC. Amino acid sequence: CATSTYLLTEQFF.

V and J are TRBV5-1 and TRBJ1-3; possibly TRBD1 for D (6 bases). Germline CDR1 reads SGHRS; CDR2 reads YFSETQ. V was clipped by 9 bases and J by 11 bases, with 18 bases between them. The CDR3 sequence is 12 residues long. In nucleotides, the CDR3 is TGCGCCACCCGCACAGCACAGGGACCCATATATTTT. It is translated as CATRTAQGPIYF.

Regarding this clone: An end of the junction does not agree with germline; a read error may underlie this. The V and J genes are TRBV29-1 and TRBJ1-1, with no clear D. CDR1 and CDR2 (germline): SQVTM, ANQGSEA. The CDR3 spans 10 residues. The CDR3 region has the DNA TGCAGCGGCCAAACGACTGAAGCTTCCTTT. Translated: CSGQTTEASF.